These 9 T cell receptor beta chains came from one sample sequenced in a study of OX40 agonist ivuxolimab in advanced cancers. TCRdb's table, derived via immunoSEQ multiplex PCR, lists solely in-frame clones and lacks some. The profile shows just over 90,000 clones, 90% to 95% of them singletons. The material sequenced was CD4+ or CD8+ T cells sorted from blood, taken in a trial of the OX40 agonist ivuxolimab. These receptors came from an adult with an advanced solid tumor such as melanoma, head and neck, liver or kidney cancer.

Sample share makes this clone medium-sized. The chain couples TRBV27 to TRBJ2-6, with D unclear. The CDR3 totals 16 residues. Germline V gene lookup returns CDR1 MNHEY and CDR2 SMNVEV (reference sequence). With 3 bases removed from V and 4 bases from J, the gap between germline ends came to 13 bases. The chain's CDR3 is CASSFLQTSGANVLTF. Here the CDR3 DNA reads TGTGCCAGCAGTTTCCTCCAAACTTCCGGGGCCAACGTCCTGACTTTC.

The V gene is TRBV6-5, the J gene TRBJ2-2, with D unclear. V lost 7 bases and J lost 7, with 7 bases in between. This CDR3 comprises 11 residues. Germline V gene sequence: CDR1 MNHEY, CDR2 SVGAGI. CDR3 loop: CASTSGGELFF. The CDR3 nucleotides read TGTGCCAGCACGAGTGGCGGGGAGCTGTTTTTT.

The rearrangement joins TRBV4-1 to TRBJ2-5, with 11 nucleotides matching TRBD2. Trimming at V came to 0 bases and at J to 0 bases, leaving 3 bases not matched to a gene. The CDR3 covers 17 residues. Germline CDR1 MGHRA, CDR2 YSYEKL. Here the CDR3 reads CASSQDIAGGYQETQYF. The CDR3 bases are TGCGCCAGCAGCCAAGATATAGCGGGAGGGTACCAAGAGACCCAGTACTTC.

This clone showed up just once. The chain uses TRBV7-2 and TRBJ2-2; D remains ambiguous. V lost 4 bases to trimming and J lost 4 bases, with 7 bases between them. Germline V gene data show CDR1 as SGHTA and CDR2 as FQGNSA. This CDR3 is built from 13 residues. The CDR3 protein is CASSYLGTGELFF. The CDR3 nucleotides are TGTGCCAGCAGCTACCTTGGCACCGGGGAGCTGTTTTTT.

The chain uses TRBV19 and TRBJ1-2; TRBD1 is a possible D gene (5 bases). The V gene's germline CDR1 is LNHDA and CDR2 SQIVND (reference sequence). Trimming pared 1 base from V and 8 bases from J, leaving 20 bases between. The CDR3 is 16 amino acids. The DNA for the CDR3 is TGTGCCAGTAGTATAGCCGTGGTGGCAACGGGGGTCGGCTACACCTTC. As protein: CASSIAVVATGVGYTF.

V usage is TRBV27 and J usage is TRBJ1-1; 9 bases line up with TRBD1. Germline V gene sequence: CDR1 MNHEY, CDR2 SMNVEV (reference sequence). V shed 3 bases, J shed 1 base, and the junction held 3 bases outside the gene matches. The CDR3 loop spans 15 amino acids. CDR3 in DNA: TGTGCCAGCAGTTTGGACAGGGGACCGAACACTGAAGCTTTCTTT. Residues: CASSLDRGPNTEAFF.

The V call is TRBV19, the J call TRBJ2-2, with TRBD2 matching 8 bases. Looked up from germline, CDR1 is LNHDA and CDR2 is SQIVND (reference sequence). The CDR3 has 18 residues. V gave up 3 bases and J gave up 7 bases; unmatched junction bases: 16. The CDR3 DNA sequence: TGTGCCAGTAGTATTCAGGGCCCTAGCGGGCTAATGGGCGGGGAGCTGTTTTTT. The encoded protein is CASSIQGPSGLMGGELFF.

The genes are TRBV5-1 and TRBJ2-7; D unclear. Germline-derived CDR1 and CDR2 are SGHRS and YFSETQ. The V and J ends lost 3 bases and 3 bases respectively, with 4 bases between them. The CDR3 loop spans 11 amino acids. CDR3 loop: CASSYSYEQYF. Written as DNA, the CDR3 is TGCGCCAGCAGCTACAGCTACGAGCAGTACTTC. Filled out from reference TRBV5-1 and TRBJ2-7, the complete variable domain reads KAGVTQTPRYLIKTRGQQVTLSCSPISGHRSVSWYQQTPGQGLQFLFEYFSETQRNKGNFPGRFSGRQFSNSRSEMNVSTLELGDSALYLCASSYSYEQYFGPGTRLTVT.

The V and J genes are TRBV19 and TRBJ2-1, with 7 bases fitting TRBD2. Germline V gene data show CDR1 as LNHDA and CDR2 as SQIVND (reference sequence). The V and J ends lost 5 bases and 4 bases, in that order; junction bases with no gene match: 11. CDR3 size: 16 residues. CDR3 residues: CASSGRGREAYNEQFF. The CDR3 bases are TGTGCCAGTAGTGGGCGCGGACGGGAGGCGTACAATGAGCAGTTCTTC.